Given below is one T cell receptor beta chain in context. The CDR3 has 15 residues. The V end was cut by 3 bases, the J end by 6 bases, with 15 bases between. CDR1 and CDR2 (germline): LNHDA, SQIVND (reference sequence). The data were obtained in a study of blood T cell repertoires in COVID-19. TCRdb keeps only in-frame clones here, not all; method: immunoSEQ multiplex PCR. The data show approximately 250,000 clones, 70% to 85% seen once. The chain is built from TRBV19 and TRBJ1-5; TRBD1 might be the D (5 bases). Sequenced: peripheral blood. The TCR sequence derives from a middle-aged woman who had recovered from COVID-19. The CDR3 sequence: CASSMRGAGSQPQHF. The CDR3 DNA is TGTGCCAGTAGTATGAGGGGTGCGGGAAGTCAGCCCCAGCATTTT.